The 26 T cell receptor beta chains listed next were all sequenced from one sample in a study of response to subunit inactivated influenza vaccine. Via MiXCR, TCRdb re-called the RT-PCR reads, giving one row per CDR3 protein. Counted here are around 250,000 distinct CDR3 sequences, less than 15% occurring once; the ten biggest clones make up about 8%. The material was non-naive T cells sorted from PBMCs, obtained 14 to 15 days before vaccination. The receptor source for this set is a man over 45 who received an inactivated influenza vaccine.

In its sample, this clonotype was seen a few times. This chain connects TRBV5-6 to TRBJ2-5, with D uncertain. Germline values: CDR1 SGHDT, CDR2 YYEEEE. The V end was cut by 3 bases, the J end by 5 bases, with 11 bases between. The CDR3 extends over 13 amino acids. The DNA of the CDR3 is TGTGCCAGCAGCTCCCAAATGTGGGAGACCCAGTACTTC. This sequence encodes CASSSQMWETQYF.

This clonotype appeared a few times. V is TRBV20-1 and J is TRBJ2-3; the D is unclear. The CDR3 is 15 amino acids. Germline CDR1 reads DFQATT; CDR2 reads SNEGSKA (reference sequence). V was pared by 6 bases and J by 4 bases, with 20 bases between. The CDR3 DNA reads as TGCAGTGCCCCCGGACGGCCTGGGGTCCCAGATACGCAGTATTTT. Translated, it gives CSAPGRPGVPDTQYF.

In this sample, this clonotype turned up many times. The rearrangement joins TRBV27 to TRBJ2-1, with D unclear. CDR3 length: 15 residues. V was clipped by 3 bases and J by 2 bases, with 11 bases between them. Germline-derived CDR1 and CDR2 are MNHEY and SMNVEV (reference sequence). The CDR3: CASSFVGGTYNEQFF. Written as DNA, the CDR3 is TGTGCCAGCAGTTTTGTGGGCGGAACCTACAATGAGCAGTTCTTC.

The gene calls are TRBV4-2 and TRBJ2-6; perhaps TRBD2 as D (6 bases). CDR1 LGHNA and CDR2 YNFKEQ come from the germline V gene. V was pared by 6 bases and J by 0 bases, with 21 bases between. The CDR3 contains 19 residues. CDR3 nucleotides: TGTGCCAGCAGGTCGGGTTTGGGGGGACCACCCTCTGGGGCCAACGTCCTGACTTTC. Translation: CASRSGLGGPPSGANVLTF.

This clonotype was counted many times. J is TRBJ2-1 and V is TRBV5-6, with 9 bases aligning to TRBD2. V trimming: 3 bases; J trimming: 1 base; junction bases outside the gene matches: 11. This CDR3 is built from 18 residues. Germline CDR1 reads SGHDT; CDR2 reads YYEEEE. Written as DNA, the CDR3 is TGTGCCAGCAGCTCCCTACGAACCGGACTAGCGTCCTACAATGAGCAGTTCTTC. Protein: CASSSLRTGLASYNEQFF. Together with reference TRBV5-6 and TRBJ2-1, the CDR3 gives the full variable domain: DAGVTQSPTHLIKTRGQQVTLRCSPKSGHDTVSWYQQALGQGPQFIFQYYEEEERQRGNFPDRFSGHQFPNYSSELNVNALLLGDSALYLCASSSLRTGLASYNEQFFGPGTRLTVL.

This clonotype has at least ten counts. The chain combines TRBV4-2 with TRBJ1-6; weak D call: TRBD1 (6 bases). Germline values: CDR1 LGHNA, CDR2 YNFKEQ. This CDR3 contains 15 residues. V gave up 0 bases and J gave up 6 bases, with 9 bases separating them. The CDR3 nucleotides read TGTGCCAGCAGCCAAGAACCCAGGGGTAATTCACCCCTCCACTTT. This sequence encodes CASSQEPRGNSPLHF.

At least ten counts were recorded for this clonotype. The chain has TRBV6-5 and TRBJ2-5; D call uncertain. The V gene's germline CDR1 is MNHEY and CDR2 SVGAGI. This CDR3 contains 15 residues. V was cut by 0 bases and J by 3 bases, with 11 bases left in between. CDR3 amino acids: CASSYSPWKKETQYF. The CDR3 DNA sequence: TGTGCCAGCAGTTACTCCCCGTGGAAGAAAGAGACCCAGTACTTC.

This clonotype appeared many times. The chain is built from TRBV6-2 or TRBV6-3 and TRBJ2-5; D unclear. Trimming left V 2 bases short and J 0 bases short, with 13 bases between. CDR1 is MNHEY, CDR2 SVGEGT, per germline. CDR3 length: 16 amino acids. The CDR3 nucleotides read TGTGCCAGCAGTTACCATGAGGAGACCTACCAAGAGACCCAGTACTTC. This sequence encodes CASSYHEETYQETQYF.

This clonotype showed up just a few times. V and J are TRBV28 and TRBJ1-2; D gene uncertain. CDR3 length: 14 amino acids. Trimming shortened V by 10 bases and J by 7 bases, and 22 bases separated the two germline ends. Germline V gene lookup returns CDR1 MDHEN and CDR2 SYDVKM. In DNA, the CDR3 is TGTGCCACCGACCACCTTCGGGCCACATCTGGCTACACCTTC. As protein: CATDHLRATSGYTF.

This clonotype came up many times. This sequence joins TRBV4-3 and TRBJ1-3; D unresolved. Trimming cost V 0 bases and J 1 base, with 7 bases left between them. The V gene's germline CDR1 is LGHNA and CDR2 YSLEER. The CDR3 has 15 amino acids. CDR3 residues: CASSQDWSSGNTIYF. The CDR3 bases are TGCGCCAGCAGCCAAGACTGGAGTTCTGGAAACACCATATATTTT.

The table lists this clonotype with a few counts. V usage is TRBV20-1 and J usage is TRBJ2-2; 12 bases align to TRBD2. Per the germline V gene, CDR1 is DFQATT and CDR2 is SNEGSKA (reference sequence). The CDR3 consists of 15 residues. J lost 7 bases, V lost 6 bases, and 9 bases had no gene match. CDR3 region: CSAQTSGSRVGELFF. The CDR3 DNA is TGCAGTGCCCAGACTAGCGGGAGTCGTGTCGGGGAGCTGTTTTTT.

The V call is TRBV29-1, the J call TRBJ2-5, with 9 bases fitting TRBD2. V gave up 0 bases and J gave up 5 bases; unmatched junction bases: 7. This CDR3 comprises 15 residues. Germline loops: CDR1 SQVTM, CDR2 ANQGSEA. CDR3 in DNA: TGCAGCGTTGAAGATCGGGCTAGCGGGATTGAGACCCAGTACTTC. Residues: CSVEDRASGIETQYF.

At least ten counts were recorded for this clonotype. The chain joins TRBV7-9 to TRBJ2-5; D might be TRBD1 (5 bases). V was trimmed by 3 bases and J by 5 bases, leaving 19 bases between them. The CDR3 has 16 amino acids. Germline loops: CDR1 SEHNR, CDR2 FQNEAQ (reference sequence). The CDR3 coding sequence is TGTGCCAGCAGCTTTTTAAGCTGGCCAGGGCGGGAGACCCAGTACTTC. Protein product: CASSFLSWPGRETQYF.

This clonotype showed up just a few times. The chain has TRBV3-1 and TRBJ2-3, with 8 bases that match TRBD1. V was clipped by 8 bases and J by 5 bases; unmatched bases: 12. Per germline, CDR1 LGHDT and CDR2 YNNKEL (reference sequence). The CDR3 contains 15 residues. CDR3 protein: CASGNWGTGGDTQYF. The CDR3 DNA is TGTGCCAGCGGAAATTGGGGGACAGGTGGAGATACGCAGTATTTT.

This clonotype has a handful of counts. This chain joins TRBV10-3 and TRBJ2-1; 8 bases align to TRBD1. Germline values: CDR1 ENHRY, CDR2 SYGVKD. This CDR3 has 14 amino acids. Germline trimming cut 7 bases from V and 7 bases from J; bases unmatched to any gene: 9. The CDR3 region has the DNA TGTGCCATCATGGAGCAGGGGGCGGTTAATGAGCAGTTCTTC. Translation: CAIMEQGAVNEQFF.

In this sample, this clonotype turned up many times. This chain links TRBV7-8 with TRBJ1-2, with a tentative D call TRBD1 (6 bases). Trimming took off 0 bases at V and 7 bases at J, with 9 bases between the two ends. CDR1 and CDR2 from the germline V gene are SGHVS and FQNEAQ. The CDR3 length is 13 residues. CDR3 DNA sequence: TGTGCCAGCAGCTTAGCACAGGGTTCTGGCTACACCTTC. This translates into CASSLAQGSGYTF.

This clonotype showed up just a few times. This chain connects TRBV7-2 to TRBJ2-7; 10 nucleotides align to TRBD2. Germline CDR1 is SGHTA and CDR2 is FQGNSA. This CDR3 region has 15 residues. The V and J ends lost 0 bases and 2 bases, in that order; junction bases with no gene match: 1. The CDR3 nucleotides are TGTGCCAGCAGCTTAGCACTAGCGGGGACCTACGAGCAGTACTTC. Translation: CASSLALAGTYEQYF.

This clonotype was observed a few times. The chain uses TRBV11-2 and TRBJ2-7; possibly TRBD1 for D (6 bases). The germline V and J ends were trimmed by 1 base and 4 bases, with 14 bases remaining between them. The length of the CDR3 is 15 residues. Germline loops: CDR1 SGHAT, CDR2 FQNNGV. CDR3 nucleotides: TGTGCCAGCAGCTTAGTCGTTGGGGACACGTACGAGCAGTACTTC. Protein: CASSLVVGDTYEQYF.

This clonotype appeared many times. The rearrangement joins TRBV6-1 to TRBJ1-1; possibly TRBD1 for D (5 bases). Trimming removed 7 bases from V and 5 bases from J, with 20 bases in between. The germline V gene encodes CDR1 MNHNS and CDR2 SASEGT. There are 15 residues in the CDR3. The CDR3 bases are TGTGCCAGCATAGGACACTCCCCAAGGGGAACTGAAGCTTTCTTT. Its protein product is CASIGHSPRGTEAFF.

This clonotype was recorded many times. The rearrangement links TRBV11-2 to TRBJ2-1, with TRBD2 matching over 9 bases. With V trimmed by 1 base and J by 7 bases, 14 bases remained unmatched. Per the germline V gene, CDR1 is SGHAT and CDR2 is FQNNGV. The CDR3 consists of 18 residues. CDR3 sequence (DNA): TGTGCCAGCAGCTTAGGTTGGGTTCGCGGGAGGGCCGGAAATGAGCAGTTCTTC. It is translated as CASSLGWVRGRAGNEQFF.

In its sample, this clonotype was seen a few times. The chain couples TRBV3-1 to TRBJ2-7; D is unclear. Germline CDR1 reads LGHDT; CDR2 reads YNNKEL (reference sequence). CDR3 length: 11 residues. Trimming stripped 1 base from V and 5 bases from J, with 3 bases between. The CDR3 sequence: CASSQAHEQYF. The CDR3 bases are TGTGCCAGCAGCCAAGCGCACGAGCAGTACTTC.

This CDR3 reads CASSRGLAGTGELFF. The CDR3, as DNA: TGTGCCAGCAGCCGGGGACTAGCGGGCACCGGGGAGCTGTTTTTT. The genes are TRBV27 and TRBJ2-2; 12 nucleotides agree with TRBD2. CDR3 size: 15 residues. Germline V gives CDR1 MNHEY, CDR2 SMNVEV (reference sequence). V shed 6 bases and J 4 bases; nucleotides not matched to a gene: 3.

The chain is built from TRBV28 and TRBJ2-7; 12 positions agree with TRBD1. Germline CDR1 and CDR2: MDHEN and SYDVKM. This CDR3 has 18 residues. With 3 bases clipped from V and 2 bases from J, the junction kept 11 bases outside the gene matches. Written as DNA, the CDR3 is TGTGCCAGCAGTTTTCAGCTGGGACAGGGGGCTAGCGCCTACGAGCAGTACTTC. Its translation: CASSFQLGQGASAYEQYF.

V is TRBV4-1 and J is TRBJ2-5, with 10 bases that match TRBD2. CDR1 is MGHRA, CDR2 YSYEKL, per germline. The CDR3 totals 13 residues. Losses at the gene ends were 0 bases for V and 13 bases for J; bases not matched to a gene: 5. CDR3 bases: TGCGCCAGCAGCCAAGATCTAGCGGGGGCCCGGTACTTC. Its translation is CASSQDLAGARYF.

V gene TRBV28 combines with J gene TRBJ2-7; the match to TRBD2 covers 8 bases. Trimming cost V 2 bases and J 3 bases; bases outside gene matches: 6. The CDR3 extends over 15 amino acids. The germline V gene has CDR1 MDHEN and CDR2 SYDVKM. The CDR3 coding sequence is TGTGCCAGCAGTTTAGGAAGCGGGAGATACTACGAGCAGTACTTC. This encodes CASSLGSGRYYEQYF.

The J gene is TRBJ1-4, the V gene TRBV7-2; TRBD1 aligns across 9 bases. The CDR3 is made up of 15 amino acids. V dropped 6 bases and J dropped 8; count of bases not matched to a gene: 10. In germline, CDR1 is SGHTA, CDR2 FQGNSA. CDR3 DNA: TGTGCCAGCAGAGGCACAGGGGGCAGTGGAGAAAAACTGTTTTTT. Translation gives CASRGTGGSGEKLFF.